These 32 T cell receptor beta chains were all obtained from the same sample, sequenced in a study of control samples from healthy donors and cancer patients. Clones were read by immunoSEQ multiplex PCR, and TCRdb kept only the in-frame ones, dropping some. Of 130,000 or so clones in the sample, 70% to 90% were seen once. The sequencing sample was made of blood. Receptor source: a man aged 45 to 65 in good health.

V usage is TRBV19 and J usage is TRBJ2-5; D might be TRBD2 (5 bases). The ends were cut back, 4 bases at V and 5 bases at J, with 11 bases in the middle. The CDR3 consists of 13 residues. From germline, CDR1 is LNHDA and CDR2 SQIVND (reference sequence). The CDR3 region has the DNA TGTGCCAGTAGTACCGGGCGGAGGGAGACCCAGTACTTC. Translated: CASSTGRRETQYF.

V usage is TRBV5-3 and J usage is TRBJ1-5; D possibly corresponds to TRBD1 (6 bases). Being an ORF, TRBV5-3 has a function that is uncertain. Trimming took 5 bases from V and 0 from J, leaving 9 bases between them. CDR3 length: 14 amino acids. The CDR3 sequence: CARSGDISNQPQHF. The DNA for the CDR3 is TGTGCCAGAAGTGGGGACATTAGCAATCAGCCCCAGCATTTT.

The chain combines TRBV6-5 with TRBJ1-1; D unclear. The CDR3 covers 13 residues. Germline CDR1 reads MNHEY; CDR2 reads SVGAGI. V lost 5 bases and J 7 bases, leaving 14 bases between the germline ends. CDR3 nucleotide sequence: TGTGCCAGCAGTCCCCTATGGCTCGATGAAGCTTTCTTT. Residues: CASSPLWLDEAFF.

V is TRBV19 and J is TRBJ1-5; no firm D call. Germline V gives CDR1 LNHDA, CDR2 SQIVND (reference sequence). This CDR3 is 14 amino acids long. V was trimmed by 4 bases and J by 4 bases, leaving 11 bases between them. The CDR3 DNA sequence: TGTGCCAGTAGTACAGATGGGGTTAATCAGCCCCAGCATTTT. It specifies CASSTDGVNQPQHF.

The chain has TRBV5-4 and TRBJ1-2, with D perhaps matching TRBD1 (5 bases). Trimming took off 5 bases at V and 2 bases at J, with 16 bases between the two ends. Germline values: CDR1 SGHNT, CDR2 YYREEE (reference sequence). The CDR3 length is 15 residues. CDR3 sequence (DNA): TGTGCCAGCAGGTGGGGGTCGACAGACAACTATGGCTACACCTTC. Amino acids: CASRWGSTDNYGYTF.

The gene calls are TRBV14 and TRBJ2-1; D unclear. Trimming removed 2 bases at V and 3 bases at J, with 2 bases between. Germline CDR1 and CDR2: SGHDN and FVKESK. The CDR3 sequence is 12 residues long. The CDR3, as DNA: TGTGCCAGCAGCCAACACTACAATGAGCAGTTCTTC. Translated: CASSQHYNEQFF. Variable domain in full (rest from reference TRBV14 and TRBJ2-1): EAGVTQFPSHSVIEKGQTVTLRCDPISGHDNLYWYRRVMGKEIKFLLHFVKESKQDESGMPNNRFLAERTGGTYSTLKVQPAELEDSGVYFCASSQHYNEQFFGPGTRLTVL.

This CDR3 is CASSASGGPSNTQYF. As DNA, the CDR3 is TGTGCCAGCAGCGCAAGCGGGGGACCGTCAAATACGCAGTATTTT. V usage is TRBV7-2 and J usage is TRBJ2-3; the match to TRBD2 covers 8 bases. This CDR3 is built from 15 residues. V dropped 5 bases and J dropped 7; count of bases not matched to a gene: 11. Germline values: CDR1 SGHTA, CDR2 FQGNSA.

The chain links TRBV27 to TRBJ1-5, with 10 bases lining up with TRBD1. The germline gives CDR1 MNHEY, CDR2 SMNVEV (reference sequence). The CDR3 covers 18 residues. J gave up 4 bases and V 3 bases, and 12 bases lay outside the gene matches. CDR3 in DNA: TGTGCCAGCAGTTTTTCCCCGGGACAGGGGAGATCGAATCAGCCCCAGCATTTT. Translated: CASSFSPGQGRSNQPQHF.

The J gene is TRBJ1-2, the V gene TRBV5-4; no definite D call. The CDR3 is 15 residues long. Between the trimmed V and J ends, which lost 0 bases and 2 bases, there was a span of 11 bases. CDR1 and CDR2 (germline): SGHNT, YYREEE (reference sequence). CDR3 protein: CASSLGQVRNYGYTF. CDR3 nucleotide sequence: TGTGCCAGCAGCTTGGGGCAGGTTCGGAACTATGGCTACACCTTC. Supplemented by reference TRBV5-4 and TRBJ1-2, the full variable domain reads ETGVTQSPTHLIKTRGQQVTLRCSSQSGHNTVSWYQQALGQGPQFIFQYYREEENGRGNFPPRFSGLQFPNYSSELNVNALELDDSALYLCASSLGQVRNYGYTFGSGTRLTVV.

This rearrangement joins TRBV9 to TRBJ1-4, with TRBD1 as a possible D gene (6 bases). The CDR3 totals 15 residues. The V gene's germline CDR1 is SGDLS and CDR2 YYNGEE. Between the trimmed V and J ends, which lost 4 bases and 4 bases, there was a span of 14 bases. The CDR3 here is CASSPLGGYNEKLFF. The CDR3 DNA reads as TGTGCCAGCAGCCCTCTAGGGGGATATAATGAAAAACTGTTTTTT. The full variable domain, with the rest looked up from reference TRBV9 and TRBJ1-4, is DSGVTQTPKHLITATGQRVTLRCSPRSGDLSVYWYQQSLDQGLQFLIQYYNGEERAKGNILERFSAQQFPDLHSELNLSSLELGDSALYFCASSPLGGYNEKLFFGSGTQLSVL.

This clone was observed once. The chain combines TRBV4-1 with TRBJ1-2; D not certain. Germline assignment: CDR1 MGHRA and CDR2 YSYEKL. This CDR3 region has 15 residues. The V and J ends lost 1 base and 6 bases respectively, with 15 bases between them. CDR3 protein: CASSQGRRWRNGYTF. The CDR3 DNA sequence: TGCGCCAGCAGCCAAGGGCGGAGATGGAGGAATGGCTACACCTTC.

The V call is TRBV5-1, the J call TRBJ1-2; maybe TRBD1 (5 bases). CDR3 length: 14 amino acids. Trimming removed 4 bases from V and 1 base from J, with 11 bases in between. The germline V gene has CDR1 SGHRS and CDR2 YFSETQ. CDR3 sequence: CASSGGDLNYGYTF. DNA for the CDR3: TGCGCCAGCAGCGGAGGGGACCTTAACTATGGCTACACCTTC. Using reference TRBV5-1 and TRBJ1-2 for the parts outside the CDR3, the full variable domain is KAGVTQTPRYLIKTRGQQVTLSCSPISGHRSVSWYQQTPGQGLQFLFEYFSETQRNKGNFPGRFSGRQFSNSRSEMNVSTLELGDSALYLCASSGGDLNYGYTFGSGTRLTVV.

In this sample, this clone turned up once. V gene TRBV27 combines with J gene TRBJ1-2, with TRBD1 matching 7 bases. This CDR3 has 15 residues. In germline, CDR1 is MNHEY, CDR2 SMNVEV (reference sequence). The junction had 10 bases not matched to a gene; V was cut back by 7 bases and J by 2 bases. DNA of the CDR3: TGTGCCAGCAAGGGAGGAAGGGGGCGAAACTATGGCTACACCTTC. It specifies CASKGGRGRNYGYTF.

The chain uses TRBV28 and TRBJ1-6, with 7 positions matching TRBD1. Looked up from germline, CDR1 is MDHEN and CDR2 is SYDVKM. With V trimmed by 6 bases and J by 6 bases, 8 bases remained unmatched. The CDR3 length is 15 residues. As DNA, the CDR3 is TGTGCCAGCAGACCGAGACAGGGACCTAATTCACCCCTCCACTTT. Encoded protein: CASRPRQGPNSPLHF.

This clone was seen a single time. The chain uses TRBV9 and TRBJ1-1; no definite D call. The germline gives CDR1 SGDLS, CDR2 YYNGEE. Trimming left V 2 bases short and J 4 bases short, with 15 bases between. The CDR3 extends over 15 amino acids. The CDR3, as DNA: TGTGCCAGCAGCGTTTTGGTGACTTTGGGCACTGAAGCTTTCTTT. This codes for CASSVLVTLGTEAFF.

V gene TRBV9 combines with J gene TRBJ1-3; D unresolved. The V end was cut by 4 bases, the J end by 4 bases, with 3 bases between. The CDR3 runs 11 residues. Germline assignment: CDR1 SGDLS and CDR2 YYNGEE. The CDR3 nucleotides are TGTGCCAGCAGCATCGGAAACACCATATATTTT. Its translation: CASSIGNTIYF. Filled out from reference TRBV9 and TRBJ1-3, the complete variable domain reads DSGVTQTPKHLITATGQRVTLRCSPRSGDLSVYWYQQSLDQGLQFLIQYYNGEERAKGNILERFSAQQFPDLHSELNLSSLELGDSALYFCASSIGNTIYFGEGSWLTVV.

In its sample, this clone was seen once. The CDR3 spells CASSLGGPGEKLFF. The CDR3 DNA is TGTGCCAGCAGTTTAGGGGGGCCGGGGGAAAAACTGTTTTTT. The chain links TRBV28 to TRBJ1-4; a possible D gene is TRBD1 (6 bases). CDR1 MDHEN and CDR2 SYDVKM come from the germline V gene. V lost 2 bases and J 8 bases, leaving 12 bases between the germline ends. This CDR3 is built from 14 residues. The full variable domain, completed using reference TRBV28 and TRBJ1-4, is DVKVTQSSRYLVKRTGEKVFLECVQDMDHENMFWYRQDPGLGLRLIYFSYDVKMKEKGDIPEGYSVSREKKERFSLILESASTNQTSMYLCASSLGGPGEKLFFGSGTQLSVL.

V is TRBV14 and J is TRBJ2-1; D remains ambiguous. V gave up 3 bases and J gave up 7 bases, with 13 bases separating them. This CDR3 has 14 residues. Germline CDR1 is SGHDN and CDR2 is FVKESK. For the CDR3, the DNA is TGTGCCAGCAGCCAGGACCTACCCTGGAATGAGCAGTTCTTC. Amino acids: CASSQDLPWNEQFF.

Worth noting for this clone: Different DNA sequences within this sample yield the same CDR3. This chain connects TRBV19 to TRBJ2-6, with a weak D call TRBD2 (5 bases). Trimming stripped 3 bases from V and 2 bases from J, with 8 bases between. Germline CDR1 and CDR2: LNHDA and SQIVND (reference sequence). CDR3 length: 15 residues. CDR3 loop: CASSISGAGANVLTF. CDR3 sequence (DNA): TGTGCCAGTAGTATTTCCGGGGCTGGGGCCAACGTCCTGACTTTC.

The V call is TRBV5-5, the J call TRBJ2-5, with D unresolved. Deletions cut 4 bases from V and 0 bases from J, with 10 bases between. The CDR3 length is 14 residues. Per germline, CDR1 SGHKS and CDR2 YYEKEE (reference sequence). The CDR3 coding sequence is TGTGCCAGCAGCCACGACCCGTACCAAGAGACCCAGTACTTC. It yields the protein CASSHDPYQETQYF.

This clone was detected only a few times. The J gene is TRBJ1-1, the V gene TRBV5-4; D is unclear. V lost 3 bases and J 7 bases, leaving 10 bases between the germline ends. Germline V gene data show CDR1 as SGHNT and CDR2 as YYREEE (reference sequence). The CDR3 runs 12 residues. The CDR3 loop is CASSSAPDEAFF. Written as DNA, the CDR3 is TGTGCCAGCAGCTCAGCCCCCGATGAAGCTTTCTTT.

This clone was counted between two and nine times. The genes are TRBV3-1 (or the pseudogene TRBV3-2) and TRBJ1-1; the D gene is possibly TRBD1 (6 bases). Trimming pared 3 bases from V and 11 bases from J, leaving 10 bases between. The germline CDR1 and CDR2 sequences are LGHDT and YNNKEL (reference sequence). The length of the CDR3 is 11 residues. The CDR3 is CASSQRDIAFF. The CDR3 region has the DNA TGTGCCAGCAGCCAGCGGGACATTGCTTTCTTT.

This chain joins TRBV6-5 and TRBJ2-7, with a tentative D call TRBD1 (6 bases). Trimming cost V 6 bases and J 0 bases, with 15 bases left between them. The CDR3 loop spans 15 amino acids. Germline lookup yields CDR1 MNHEY and CDR2 SVGAGI. The CDR3 loop reads CASSSSRDISYEQYF. The CDR3 DNA reads as TGTGCCAGCAGCTCATCCCGGGACATCTCCTACGAGCAGTACTTC.

This chain joins TRBV7-2 and TRBJ2-7, with a possible D match to TRBD2 (5 bases). CDR3 length equals 13 residues. Germline assignment: CDR1 SGHTA and CDR2 FQGNSA. V was shortened by 3 bases and J by 2 bases, with 8 bases between the two germline ends. The CDR3 loop reads CASSLAGPYEQYF. For the CDR3, the DNA is TGTGCCAGCAGCTTGGCGGGCCCCTACGAGCAGTACTTC. Complete variable domain (other parts from reference TRBV7-2 and TRBJ2-7): GAGVSQSPSNKVTEKGKDVELRCDPISGHTALYWYRQSLGQGLEFLIYFQGNSAPDKSGLPSDRFSAERTGGSVSTLTIQRTQQEDSAVYLCASSLAGPYEQYFGPGTRLTVT.

This chain connects TRBV9 to TRBJ1-3; no definite D call. Germline CDR1 reads SGDLS; CDR2 reads YYNGEE. The CDR3 contains 14 residues. Trimming removed 0 bases at V and 1 base at J, with 5 bases between. As DNA, the CDR3 is TGTGCCAGCAGCGTAGAGGGTTCTGGAAACACCATATATTTT. As protein: CASSVEGSGNTIYF.

J is TRBJ1-5 and V is TRBV29-1; D is possibly TRBD1 (6 bases). Germline V lookup: CDR1 SQVTM, CDR2 ANQGSEA. Trimming removed 6 bases from V and 4 bases from J, with 16 bases in between. The CDR3 extends over 14 amino acids. The DNA of the CDR3 is TGCAGCGTCGCAACAGGGACCTTTAATCAGCCCCAGCATTTT. This encodes CSVATGTFNQPQHF.

The gene calls are TRBV4-1 and TRBJ2-2; 10 bases agree with TRBD2. With 2 bases clipped from V and 2 bases from J, the junction kept 5 bases outside the gene matches. The germline gives CDR1 MGHRA, CDR2 YSYEKL. The CDR3 spans 17 residues. The chain's CDR3 is CASSQLLAGVNTGELFF. The CDR3 coding sequence is TGCGCCAGCAGCCAACTTCTAGCGGGGGTTAACACCGGGGAGCTGTTTTTT.

The V gene is TRBV9, the J gene TRBJ1-4; weak D call: TRBD1 (5 bases). The CDR3 is 12 residues long. The germline V and J ends were trimmed by 5 bases and 11 bases, with 13 bases remaining between them. In germline, CDR1 is SGDLS, CDR2 YYNGEE. The CDR3 sequence: CASRGTADKLFF. CDR3 sequence (DNA): TGTGCCAGCAGGGGGACTGCTGATAAACTGTTTTTT.

The chain combines TRBV19 with TRBJ1-1, with TRBD1 matching 8 bases. V lost 4 bases and J lost 4; bases outside the gene matches: 14. The germline V gene encodes CDR1 LNHDA and CDR2 SQIVND (reference sequence). This CDR3 region has 17 residues. The DNA of the CDR3 is TGTGCCAGTAGTAATTGGCAGGGGGCAGGACGGGGCACTGAAGCTTTCTTT. Translated: CASSNWQGAGRGTEAFF.

The chain links TRBV10-3 to TRBJ2-1, with 9 bases identical to TRBD2. Trimming took 0 bases from V and 2 from J; bases not matched to a gene: 5. CDR1 is ENHRY, CDR2 SYGVKD, per germline. The CDR3 totals 17 residues. CDR3 residues: CAISESGLAVAYNEQFF. The CDR3 DNA reads as TGTGCCATCAGTGAGTCGGGACTAGCTGTCGCCTACAATGAGCAGTTCTTC.

The chain employs TRBV7-8 and TRBJ1-2; the D gene is possibly TRBD1 (5 bases). Germline lookup yields CDR1 SGHVS and CDR2 FQNEAQ. V was shortened by 6 bases and J by 6 bases, with 17 bases between the two germline ends. The length of the CDR3 is 14 residues. In nucleotides, the CDR3 is TGTGCCAGCAGGCTTAGTAGCGGGACGGATGGCTACACCTTC. It codes for CASRLSSGTDGYTF.

The chain couples TRBV11-2 to TRBJ1-2; D possibly corresponds to TRBD1 (5 bases). The germline CDR1 and CDR2 sequences are SGHAT and FQNNGV. Trimming shortened V by 2 bases and J by 6 bases, and 19 bases separated the two germline ends. There are 16 residues in the CDR3. For the CDR3, the DNA is TGTGCCAGCAGCTTACTAGAGGGGCTTAGCGCGGATGGCTACACCTTC. It yields the protein CASSLLEGLSADGYTF.